This T cell receptor beta chain was obtained from a study of CD8+ T cells in alopecia areata. Across the study: Patients given treatment had severity scored by the percentage of scalp area affected. General observations from the study: Among the top 100, expanded CD8+ clones, as well as scalp clonality, were significantly decreased by tofacitinib.

This sample's treatment: oral pan-JAK inhibitor, 5-10 mg twice daily. The CDR3 is 14 residues long. Germline V CDR1 and CDR2: LGHNA, YNFKEQ. The V end lost 4 bases, the J end lost 7 bases, and 11 bases lay between the germline ends. This clone came up a few times. Its target is unknown. The authors extracted RNA and reverse transcribed it into cDNA as the sequencing template. Repertoires were generated with immunoSEQ multiplex PCR, while TCRdb's copy carries only in-frame clones and drops some. The data show 150,000 to 200,000 clones, more than 50% seen once. The material sequenced was CD4+ T cells sorted from blood, taken at week 24, from a patient treated with tofacitinib. The chain employs TRBV4-2 and TRBJ1-6, with a weak D call TRBD1 (5 bases). This sequence was found in a human donor with alopecia areata. CDR3 protein: CASSRDPWNSPLHF. Written as DNA, the CDR3 is TGTGCCAGCAGCCGGGACCCCTGGAATTCACCCCTCCACTTT.